A single sample is the source of the 18 T cell receptor beta chains below, sequenced in a study of blood T cell repertoires in COVID-19. This table comes from immunoSEQ multiplex PCR, and its TCRdb copy is limited to in-frame clones, with some not included. The sample consists of roughly 300,000 clones, nearly 90% of them appearing once. Sequencing was done on a sample of PBMCs or T cells enriched from blood (not recorded which). The receptors come from a woman aged 30 to 39 who had recovered from COVID-19.

This chain connects TRBV2 to TRBJ2-7, with TRBD1 matching 8 bases. Trimming took 7 bases from V and 5 from J; bases not matched to a gene: 10. Germline V CDR1 and CDR2: SNHLY, FYNNEI. CDR3 length: 14 residues. CDR3 sequence: CASNSLLDRDEQYF. CDR3 sequence (DNA): TGTGCCAGCAATTCCCTGTTGGACAGGGACGAGCAGTACTTC.

The chain employs TRBV28 and TRBJ1-4, with D possibly being TRBD1 (5 bases). CDR3 length: 15 amino acids. With 4 bases removed from V and 4 bases from J, the gap between germline ends came to 13 bases. Germline V gene sequence: CDR1 MDHEN, CDR2 SYDVKM. The CDR3 spells CASSSALRGNEKLFF. CDR3 coding DNA: TGTGCCAGCAGTTCGGCGTTAAGGGGTAATGAAAAACTGTTTTTT.

The V call is TRBV7-2, the J call TRBJ2-1; 7 bases line up with TRBD2. CDR1 and CDR2 from the germline V gene are SGHTA and FQGNSA. The CDR3 runs 13 residues. Trimming cost V 6 bases and J 8 bases; bases outside gene matches: 7. The CDR3 coding sequence is TGTGCCAGCAGTTTGACTAGCTCCTATGAGCAGTTCTTC. This encodes CASSLTSSYEQFF. Together with reference TRBV7-2 and TRBJ2-1, the CDR3 gives the full variable domain: GAGVSQSPSNKVTEKGKDVELRCDPISGHTALYWYRQSLGQGLEFLIYFQGNSAPDKSGLPSDRFSAERTGGSVSTLTIQRTQQEDSAVYLCASSLTSSYEQFFGPGTRLTVL.

The rearrangement links TRBV28 to TRBJ2-1; the D gene is possibly TRBD1 (5 bases). The V end lost 5 bases, the J end lost 4 bases, and 15 bases lay between the germline ends. From germline, CDR1 is MDHEN and CDR2 SYDVKM. The CDR3 has 15 amino acids. For the CDR3, the DNA is TGTGCCAGCAGTCGGCAGGGAACAACTTACAATGAGCAGTTCTTC. Translated, it gives CASSRQGTTYNEQFF.

The rearrangement joins TRBV7-9 to TRBJ2-4; the D is unclear. Germline V gene sequence: CDR1 SEHNR, CDR2 FQNEAQ (reference sequence). Between the trimmed V and J ends, which lost 1 base and 0 bases, there was a span of 13 bases. This CDR3 has 17 residues. The CDR3: CASSLVMTPGAKNIQYF. CDR3 nucleotide sequence: TGTGCCAGCAGCTTAGTAATGACACCAGGAGCCAAAAACATTCAGTACTTC. Complete variable domain (other parts from reference TRBV7-9 and TRBJ2-4): DTGVSQNPRHKITKRGQNVTFRCDPISEHNRLYWYRQTLGQGPEFLTYFQNEAQLEKSRLLSDRFSAERPKGSFSTLEIQRTEQGDSAMYLCASSLVMTPGAKNIQYFGAGTRLSVL.

This clone came up once. The rearrangement links TRBV29-1 to TRBJ1-1; tentatively, D is TRBD1 (6 bases). The CDR3 extends over 14 amino acids. The V and J ends lost 4 bases and 0 bases respectively, with 12 bases between them. Germline V gene data show CDR1 as SQVTM and CDR2 as ANQGSEA. DNA of the CDR3: TGCAGCGTTGTGGTTGCAGGGGTGAACACTGAAGCTTTCTTT. Translation: CSVVVAGVNTEAFF.

The chain recombines TRBV7-2 with TRBJ1-5, with D perhaps TRBD1 (5 bases). Trimming took 3 bases from V and 7 from J, leaving 16 bases between them. Germline V CDR1 and CDR2: SGHTA, FQGNSA. The CDR3 is 15 amino acids. Written as DNA, the CDR3 is TGTGCCAGCAGCTTCCAAGGACAAGGGAACCAGCCCCAGCATTTT. Its translation: CASSFQGQGNQPQHF.

The V call is TRBV6-1, the J call TRBJ2-1; D might be TRBD1 (5 bases). Germline assignment: CDR1 MNHNS and CDR2 SASEGT. Trimming removed 0 bases from V and 1 base from J, with 7 bases in between. The CDR3 spans 15 residues. The CDR3, as DNA: TGTGCCAGCAGTGAAGCGGCAGGGTCCTACAATGAGCAGTTCTTC. It yields the protein CASSEAAGSYNEQFF.

The chain recombines TRBV19 with TRBJ1-5; D not certain. This CDR3 spans 12 amino acids. Trimming cost V 6 bases and J 6 bases, with 9 bases left between them. Germline V CDR1 and CDR2: LNHDA, SQIVND (reference sequence). CDR3 sequence reads: CASRQAGQPQHF. CDR3 nucleotides: TGTGCCAGTAGGCAGGCGGGTCAGCCCCAGCATTTT.

This chain links TRBV7-2 with TRBJ1-2, with TRBD1 matching 11 bases. Germline CDR1 and CDR2: SGHTA and FQGNSA. CDR3 length: 15 amino acids. With V trimmed by 6 bases and J by 6 bases, 9 bases remained unmatched. This chain's CDR3 is CASRKGTGGPDGYTF. DNA for the CDR3: TGTGCCAGCAGAAAAGGGACAGGGGGTCCTGATGGCTACACCTTC.

This clone was seen just once. The rearrangement joins TRBV5-4 to TRBJ1-1, with 9 positions matching TRBD1. V lost 4 bases to trimming and J lost 1 base; unmatched junction nucleotides: 5. CDR3 length equals 15 residues. From germline, CDR1 is SGHNT and CDR2 YYREEE (reference sequence). The CDR3 DNA reads TGTGCCAGCAGCGATCCGACAGGGGGGAACACTGAAGCTTTCTTT. Encoded protein: CASSDPTGGNTEAFF.

This chain connects TRBV5-1 to TRBJ1-4; TRBD1 matches at 10 bases. CDR1 and CDR2 (germline): SGHRS, YFSETQ. This CDR3 contains 17 residues. Trimming took 3 bases from V and 2 from J; bases not matched to a gene: 7. The CDR3 sequence is CASSYDRGRGTNEKLFF. The CDR3 region has the DNA TGCGCCAGCAGCTATGACAGGGGGCGTGGGACTAATGAAAAACTGTTTTTT.

V gene TRBV30 combines with J gene TRBJ2-7; tentatively, D is TRBD2 (5 bases). This CDR3 is built from 13 residues. The germline CDR1 and CDR2 sequences are GTSNPN and SVGIG (reference sequence). V lost 2 bases, J lost 3 bases, and 11 bases lay in between. As DNA, the CDR3 is TGTGCCTGGAGTCCACTCGCGGGCTACGAGCAGTACTTC. As protein: CAWSPLAGYEQYF.

The V and J genes are TRBV6-6 and TRBJ1-2; 10 bases line up with TRBD1. CDR1 MNHNY and CDR2 SVGAGI come from the germline V gene (reference sequence). CDR3 size: 16 residues. With 2 bases clipped from V and 7 bases from J, the junction kept 10 bases outside the gene matches. Here the CDR3 reads CASSYAKTGGFCGYTF. CDR3 bases: TGTGCCAGCAGTTACGCGAAGACAGGGGGCTTTTGTGGCTACACCTTC.

The rearrangement joins TRBV7-2 to TRBJ2-5; weak D call: TRBD2 (6 bases). Germline CDR1 SGHTA, CDR2 FQGNSA. Trimming cost V 5 bases and J 5 bases, with 21 bases left between them. The CDR3 totals 16 residues. The CDR3 DNA reads TGTGCCAGCAGCCCCGAGGGCAGGTGGGAGGAGGAGACCCAGTACTTC. It translates to CASSPEGRWEEETQYF.

V gene TRBV6-2 or TRBV6-3 combines with J gene TRBJ2-5; tentative D call: TRBD2 (7 bases). Trimming left V 5 bases short and J 0 bases short, with 16 bases between. CDR1 is MNHEY, CDR2 SVGEGT, per germline. CDR3 length equals 16 residues. This CDR3 is CASSHPGAGDQETQYF. In DNA, the CDR3 is TGTGCCAGCAGTCACCCGGGGGCGGGGGACCAAGAGACCCAGTACTTC.

On this clone: At the DNA level, this CDR3 is encoded by other sequences in the same sample as well. The chain carries TRBV12-3 or TRBV12-4 and TRBJ1-2; 7 bases line up with TRBD1. V lost 2 bases and J lost 8; bases outside the gene matches: 5. This CDR3 is 13 amino acids long. The CDR3 loop reads CASSLLGGKGYTF. CDR3 bases: TGTGCCAGCAGTTTATTAGGGGGCAAGGGCTACACCTTC.

Written as DNA, the CDR3 is TGTGCCACCAGTGATCCGACAAGCCTTAAGTCCTACGAGCAGTACTTC. It specifies CATSDPTSLKSYEQYF. The chain employs TRBV24-1 and TRBJ2-7, with unresolved D. CDR1 is KGHDR and CDR2 is SFDVKD in the germline V gene. The ends were cut back, 3 bases at V and 1 base at J, with 15 bases in the middle. The CDR3 sequence is 16 residues long.